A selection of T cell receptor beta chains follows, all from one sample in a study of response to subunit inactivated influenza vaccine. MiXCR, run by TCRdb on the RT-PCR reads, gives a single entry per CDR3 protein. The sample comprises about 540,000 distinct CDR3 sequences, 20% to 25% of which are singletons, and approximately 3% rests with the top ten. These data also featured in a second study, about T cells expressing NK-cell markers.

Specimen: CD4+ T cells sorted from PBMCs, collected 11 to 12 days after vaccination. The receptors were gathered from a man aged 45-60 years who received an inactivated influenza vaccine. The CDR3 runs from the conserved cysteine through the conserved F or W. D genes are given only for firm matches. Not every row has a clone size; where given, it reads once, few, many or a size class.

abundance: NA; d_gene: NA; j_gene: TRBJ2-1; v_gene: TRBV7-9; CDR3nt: TGTGCCAGCAGCCCAACCCCTGCGGGCACTTACAATGAGCAGTTCTTC; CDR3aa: CASSPTPAGTYNEQFF
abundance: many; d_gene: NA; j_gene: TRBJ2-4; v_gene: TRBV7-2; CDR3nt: TGTGCCAGCAGCCCTTCTGGGGTTGCCAAAAACATTCAGTACTTC; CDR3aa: CASSPSGVAKNIQYF
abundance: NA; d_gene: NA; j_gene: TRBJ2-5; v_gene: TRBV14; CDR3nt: TGTGCCAGCAGCCAAATAACCACACGAGAGACCCAGTACTTC; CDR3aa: CASSQITTRETQYF
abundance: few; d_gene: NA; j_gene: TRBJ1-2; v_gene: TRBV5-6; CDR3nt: TGTGCCAGCAGCTTGCAGGCAGGGGCCTACTATGGCTACACCTTC; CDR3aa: CASSLQAGAYYGYTF
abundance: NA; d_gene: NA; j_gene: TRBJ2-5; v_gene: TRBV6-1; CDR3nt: TGTGCCAGCAGTGCCGGGCCCCAAGAGACCCAGTACTTC; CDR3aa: CASSAGPQETQYF
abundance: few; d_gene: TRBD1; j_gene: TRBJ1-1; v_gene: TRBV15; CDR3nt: TGTGCCACCAGCCCTCGACAGGGGGCGAACACTGAAGCTTTCTTT; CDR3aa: CATSPRQGANTEAFF
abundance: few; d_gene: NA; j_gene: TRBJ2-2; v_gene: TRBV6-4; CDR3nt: TGTGCCAGCAGCCTGACCCACACCGGGGAGCTGTTTTTT; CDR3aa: CASSLTHTGELFF
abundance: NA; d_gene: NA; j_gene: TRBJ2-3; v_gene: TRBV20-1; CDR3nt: TGCAGTGCAAATCCTAGCTACGGCACAGATACGCAGTATTTT; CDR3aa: CSANPSYGTDTQYF
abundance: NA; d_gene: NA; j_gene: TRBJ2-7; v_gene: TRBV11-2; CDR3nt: TGTGCCAGCAGCTTAACGAGGAGAGCGTCCTACGAGCAGTACTTC; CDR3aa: CASSLTRRASYEQYF
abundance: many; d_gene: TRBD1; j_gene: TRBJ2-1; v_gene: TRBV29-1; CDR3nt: TGCAGCGTCAGGACAGGGGGCAATGAGCAGTTCTTC; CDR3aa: CSVRTGGNEQFF
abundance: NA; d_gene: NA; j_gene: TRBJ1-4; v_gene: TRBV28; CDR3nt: TGTGCCAGCAGTTTAGTTGGCAGGTTGGACGAAAAACTGTTTTTT; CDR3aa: CASSLVGRLDEKLFF
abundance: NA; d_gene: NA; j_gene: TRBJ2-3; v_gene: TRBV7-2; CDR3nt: TGTGCCAGCAGCTCCGTCGGGGGTAGCACAGATACGCAGTATTTT; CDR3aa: CASSSVGGSTDTQYF
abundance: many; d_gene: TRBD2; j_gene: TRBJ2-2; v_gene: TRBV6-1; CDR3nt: TGTGCCAGCAAAAAGGGCCAACCGGGACTAGCGGGAGTCACCGGGGAGCTGTTTTTT; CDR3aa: CASKKGQPGLAGVTGELFF
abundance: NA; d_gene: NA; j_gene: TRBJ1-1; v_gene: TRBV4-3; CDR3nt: TGCGCCAGCAGCCGGGACAAGGGGAACACTGAAGCTTTCTTT; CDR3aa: CASSRDKGNTEAFF
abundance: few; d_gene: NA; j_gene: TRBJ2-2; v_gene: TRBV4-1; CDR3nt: TGCGCCAGCAGCCAAGACATGGGGACCGGGGAGCTGTTTTTT; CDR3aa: CASSQDMGTGELFF
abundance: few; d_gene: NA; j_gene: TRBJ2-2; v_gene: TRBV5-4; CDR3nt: TGTGCCAGCAGCTTGGCTGGACTAAACACCGGGGAGCTGTTTTTT; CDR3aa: CASSLAGLNTGELFF
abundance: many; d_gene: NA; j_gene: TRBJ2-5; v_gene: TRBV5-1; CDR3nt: TGCGCCAGCAGCTTGGGTGGACCCACGTACCAAGAGACCCAGTACTTC; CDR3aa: CASSLGGPTYQETQYF
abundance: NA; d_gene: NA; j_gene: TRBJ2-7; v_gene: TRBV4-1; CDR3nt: TGCGCCAGCAGCCAAGTCGGGCCATCCTACGAGCAGTACTTC; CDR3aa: CASSQVGPSYEQYF
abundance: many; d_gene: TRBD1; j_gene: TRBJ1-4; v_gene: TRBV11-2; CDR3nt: TGTGCCAGCAGCTTAGGGATCTGGACAGGGAAAGTTCAAAAACTGTTTTTT; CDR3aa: CASSLGIWTGKVQKLFF
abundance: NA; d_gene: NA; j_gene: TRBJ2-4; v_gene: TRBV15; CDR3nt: TGTGCCACCAGCAGAGATTACCAGAGAATAGCCAAAAACATTCAGTACTTC; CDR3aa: CATSRDYQRIAKNIQYF
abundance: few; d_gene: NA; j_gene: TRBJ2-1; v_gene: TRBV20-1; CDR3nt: TGCAGTGCTATCTACGGAAATGAGCAGTTCTTC; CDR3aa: CSAIYGNEQFF
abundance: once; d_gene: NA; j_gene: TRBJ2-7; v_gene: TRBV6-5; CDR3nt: TGTGCCAGCAGTTACTCGGGGCAGATAGCCTACGAGCAGTACTTC; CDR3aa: CASSYSGQIAYEQYF
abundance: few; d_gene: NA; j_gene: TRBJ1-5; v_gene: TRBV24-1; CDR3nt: TGTGCCACCAGTGAGGATAAAGGGAATAGCTCGCCCCAGCATTTT; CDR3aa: CATSEDKGNSSPQHF
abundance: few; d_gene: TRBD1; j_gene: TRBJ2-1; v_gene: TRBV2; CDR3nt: TGTGCCAGCAGGGACAGGTGGGTGGGTGAGCAGTTCTTC; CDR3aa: CASRDRWVGEQFF
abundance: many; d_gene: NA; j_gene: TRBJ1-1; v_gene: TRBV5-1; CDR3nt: TGCGCCAGCAGACATGAGGGTGAAGCTTTCTTT; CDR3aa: CASRHEGEAFF
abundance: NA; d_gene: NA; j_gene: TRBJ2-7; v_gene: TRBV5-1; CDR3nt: TGCGCCAGCAGCTTTATTTCAGGGGACGAGCAGTACTTC; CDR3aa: CASSFISGDEQYF
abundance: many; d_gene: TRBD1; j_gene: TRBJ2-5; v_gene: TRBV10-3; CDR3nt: TGTGCCATCAGGAAGAAACAGGGGCCACAAGAGACCCAGTACTTC; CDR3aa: CAIRKKQGPQETQYF
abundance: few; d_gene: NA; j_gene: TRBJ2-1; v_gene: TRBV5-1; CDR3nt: TGCGCCAGCAGCCTTATCCGTCCCGATAGCGGAGCGCAGTTCTTC; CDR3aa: CASSLIRPDSGAQFF
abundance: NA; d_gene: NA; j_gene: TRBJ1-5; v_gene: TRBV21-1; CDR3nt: TGTGCCAGCAGCAACCGACCCCAGGGTAGCAATCAGCCCCAGCATTTT; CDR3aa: CASSNRPQGSNQPQHF
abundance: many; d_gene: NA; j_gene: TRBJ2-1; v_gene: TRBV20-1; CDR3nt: TGCAGTGCTAGCCTCTACAATGAGCAGTTCTTC; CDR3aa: CSASLYNEQFF
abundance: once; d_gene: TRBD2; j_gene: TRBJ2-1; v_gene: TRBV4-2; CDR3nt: TGTGCCAGCAGCCCTAGCGGGTTCTACAATGAGCAGTTCTTC; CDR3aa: CASSPSGFYNEQFF
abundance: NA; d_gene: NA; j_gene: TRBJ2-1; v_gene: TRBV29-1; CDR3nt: TGCAGCGTTGATGCAGTGGCCGTCTGGACGGGTGAGCAGTTCTTC; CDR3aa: CSVDAVAVWTGEQFF
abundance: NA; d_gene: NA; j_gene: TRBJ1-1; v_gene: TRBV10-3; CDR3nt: TGTGCCATACGGGTAGGGAAGGACACTGAAGCTTTCTTT; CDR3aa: CAIRVGKDTEAFF
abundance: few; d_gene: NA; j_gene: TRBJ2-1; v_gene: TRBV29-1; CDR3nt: TGCAGCGTTTATGGACAGGGAGGGATCAATGAGCAGTTCTTC; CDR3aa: CSVYGQGGINEQFF
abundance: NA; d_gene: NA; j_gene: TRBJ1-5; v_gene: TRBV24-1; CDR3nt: TGTGCCACCAGTGATACGGCGGGCCTTGGGCCCCAGCATTTT; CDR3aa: CATSDTAGLGPQHF
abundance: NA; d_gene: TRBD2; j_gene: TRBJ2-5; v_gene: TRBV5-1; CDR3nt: TGCGCCAGCAGCTTGACTAGCGGGAGAGGAGAGACCCAGTACTTC; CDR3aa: CASSLTSGRGETQYF
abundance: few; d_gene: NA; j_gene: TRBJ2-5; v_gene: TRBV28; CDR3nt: TGTGCCAGCAGTCCCCCCGTAAGAGGGGAGACCCAGTACTTC; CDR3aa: CASSPPVRGETQYF
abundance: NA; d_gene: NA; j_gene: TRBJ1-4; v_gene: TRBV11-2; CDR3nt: TGTGCCAGCTCCCAAGGGGAGTGGGAAAAACTGTTTTTT; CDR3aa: CASSQGEWEKLFF
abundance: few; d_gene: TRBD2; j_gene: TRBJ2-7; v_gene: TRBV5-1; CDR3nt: TGCGCCAGCAGCGGCGGGATACTAGCGGGGTTCTCCTACGAGCAGTACTTC; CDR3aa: CASSGGILAGFSYEQYF
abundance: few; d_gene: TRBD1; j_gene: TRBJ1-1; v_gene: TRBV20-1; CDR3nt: TGCAGTGCTAGAGGGTACAATGGACAGGGTGAAGCTTTCTTT; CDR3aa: CSARGYNGQGEAFF
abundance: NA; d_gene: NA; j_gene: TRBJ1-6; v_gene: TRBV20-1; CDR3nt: TGCAGTGCGCCCTGGGGGGGGTCCAGCTCCGGTTCACCCCTCCACTTT; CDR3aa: CSAPWGGSSSGSPLHF
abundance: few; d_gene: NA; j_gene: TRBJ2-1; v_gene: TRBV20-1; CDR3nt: TGCAGTGCTAGAGACGGGACCCCCCTGAATGAGCAGTTCTTC; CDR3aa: CSARDGTPLNEQFF
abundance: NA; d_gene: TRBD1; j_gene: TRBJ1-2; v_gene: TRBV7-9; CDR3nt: TGTGCCAGCAGCTTATATGGGACAGCTAACTATGGCTACACCTTC; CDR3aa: CASSLYGTANYGYTF
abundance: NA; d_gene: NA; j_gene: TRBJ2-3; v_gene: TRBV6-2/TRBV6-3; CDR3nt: TGTGCCAGCAACCTCGAGCCGGGCTCCCCGGAAGATACGCAGTATTTT; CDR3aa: CASNLEPGSPEDTQYF
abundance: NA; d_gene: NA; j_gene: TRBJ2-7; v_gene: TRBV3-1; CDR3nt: TGTGCCAGCAGCCCCACAGGGTTCGAAGAGCAGTACTTC; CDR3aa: CASSPTGFEEQYF
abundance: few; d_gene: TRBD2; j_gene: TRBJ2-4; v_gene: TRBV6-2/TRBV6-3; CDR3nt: TGTGCCAGCAGTTACGCACCGGGACTAGCGGGGCCGCTAGCCAAAAACATTCAGTACTTC; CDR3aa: CASSYAPGLAGPLAKNIQYF
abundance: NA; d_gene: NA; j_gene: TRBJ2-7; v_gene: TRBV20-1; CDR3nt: TGCAGCGGAAGACCCTCAGGTCCGGGGTACGAGCAGTACTTC; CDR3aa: CSGRPSGPGYEQYF
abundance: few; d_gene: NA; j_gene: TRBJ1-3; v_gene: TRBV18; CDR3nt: TGTGCCAGCTCACCAAACTCGGACAGTACTGGAAACACCATATATTTT; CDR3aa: CASSPNSDSTGNTIYF
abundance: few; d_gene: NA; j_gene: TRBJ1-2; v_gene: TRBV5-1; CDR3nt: TGCGCCAGCAGCTTAGAGACACCTAACTATGGCTACACCTTC; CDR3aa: CASSLETPNYGYTF
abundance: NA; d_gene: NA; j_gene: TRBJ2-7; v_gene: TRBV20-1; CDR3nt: TGCAGTGCTAGAAGGACTCCATCCCGGGGCGAGCAGTACTTC; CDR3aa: CSARRTPSRGEQYF